This T cell receptor beta chain was sequenced for a study of long-term antiretroviral therapy in people with HIV. Overall study findings and caveats: The study found that diversity rose after ART but stayed below transplant donor controls.

CDR3 length: 15 amino acids. Per germline, CDR1 LNHDA and CDR2 SQIVND (reference sequence). V was pared by 7 bases and J by 1 base, with 9 bases of the junction left unmatched. A note on this clone: As yet, its antigen is unknown.

Researchers report immunoSEQ v3.0 was run at survey level. Sequencing aimed to cover about 35,000-55,000 T-cell genomes per sample. Libraries were prepared by immunoSEQ multiplex PCR; TCRdb keeps only in-frame clonotypes and omits some of them. The profile shows about 25,000 clones, roughly 87% of them singletons. The sequence came from a man in his fifties with HIV. This specimen was unsorted PBMCs, taken 1.8 years before starting antiretroviral therapy. The chain joins TRBV19 to TRBJ1-1, with 7 bases aligning to TRBD1. The CDR3 DNA reads as TGTGCCAGTACCTTGACAGGGCGTGGGAACACTGAAGCTTTCTTT. This sequence encodes CASTLTGRGNTEAFF.